Listed here are 10 T cell receptor beta chains from one sample, sequenced in a study of blood T cell repertoires in COVID-19. Sequencing used immunoSEQ multiplex PCR; TCRdb keeps in-frame clones, though not all of them. The table shows some 220,000 clones, with 82% occurring only once. The sample taken for sequencing was peripheral blood. The receptors were sampled from a woman aged 70-85 years with COVID-19, enrolled during active disease.

The chain recombines TRBV7-2 with TRBJ2-7; tentative D call: TRBD2 (5 bases). Per the germline V gene, CDR1 is SGHTA and CDR2 is FQGNSA. V lost 3 bases to trimming and J lost 3 bases, with 12 bases between them. The CDR3 covers 14 residues. The CDR3 bases are TGTGCCAGCAGCTTGAGCGGTTCTTTCTACGAGCAGTACTTC. Translating it yields CASSLSGSFYEQYF.

J is TRBJ1-5 and V is TRBV7-2, with D unresolved. Germline V lookup: CDR1 SGHTA, CDR2 FQGNSA. CDR3 length: 15 amino acids. V dropped 1 base and J dropped 2 bases, with 9 bases sitting between them. The CDR3 bases are TGTGCCAGCAGCTTAGGTAGCACCGGCAATCAGCCCCAGCATTTT. As protein: CASSLGSTGNQPQHF. Combining the CDR3 with reference TRBV7-2 and TRBJ1-5 gives the whole variable domain GAGVSQSPSNKVTEKGKDVELRCDPISGHTALYWYRQSLGQGLEFLIYFQGNSAPDKSGLPSDRFSAERTGGSVSTLTIQRTQQEDSAVYLCASSLGSTGNQPQHFGDGTRLSIL.

The rearrangement links TRBV5-5 to TRBJ2-7, with D possibly matching TRBD1 (6 bases). Germline loops: CDR1 SGHKS, CDR2 YYEKEE (reference sequence). V shed 2 bases and J shed 9 bases, with 18 bases lying between them. The CDR3 extends over 14 amino acids. Here the CDR3 reads CASSFTDRSTMQYF. The CDR3, as DNA: TGTGCCAGCAGCTTCACGGACAGATCTACGATGCAGTACTTC.

The chain employs TRBV28 and TRBJ2-1, with 7 bases that match TRBD2. The CDR3 length is 19 residues. Germline CDR1 is MDHEN and CDR2 is SYDVKM. Trimming cost V 10 bases and J 0 bases; bases outside gene matches: 21. The CDR3 sequence is CANRVGLDGRTSSYNEQFF. The CDR3 nucleotides are TGTGCCAACAGAGTAGGGCTAGACGGGAGGACGAGCTCCTACAATGAGCAGTTCTTC. The variable domain in full, with the rest retrieved from reference TRBV28 and TRBJ2-1, is DVKVTQSSRYLVKRTGEKVFLECVQDMDHENMFWYRQDPGLGLRLIYFSYDVKMKEKGDIPEGYSVSREKKERFSLILESASTNQTSMYLCANRVGLDGRTSSYNEQFFGPGTRLTVL.

This clone has only one observation. The chain employs TRBV11-2 and TRBJ2-2; TRBD1 matches at 9 bases. CDR3 size: 13 residues. The V segment lost 5 bases and the J segment 9 bases; nucleotides outside the gene matches: 4. The germline V gene encodes CDR1 SGHAT and CDR2 FQNNGV. As DNA, the CDR3 is TGTGCCAGCAGCCCCGGGACAGGGAGGGAGCTGTTTTTT. Translation gives CASSPGTGRELFF.

The V gene is TRBV4-1, the J gene TRBJ1-4; D gene unclear. V was shortened by 6 bases and J by 8 bases, with 19 bases between the two germline ends. Germline CDR1 is MGHRA and CDR2 is YSYEKL. This CDR3 contains 15 residues. The CDR3 nucleotides read TGCGCCAGCAGACCAACGGGGTCGGTGAGGGAAAAACTGTTTTTT. Its protein product is CASRPTGSVREKLFF.

The J gene is TRBJ2-1, the V gene TRBV7-2; D perhaps matches TRBD1 (6 bases). There are 15 residues in the CDR3. V was trimmed by 6 bases and J by 5 bases, leaving 17 bases between them. The germline CDR1 and CDR2 sequences are SGHTA and FQGNSA. The chain's CDR3 is CASRTQGLANNEQFF. CDR3 DNA sequence: TGTGCCAGCAGGACACAGGGTTTGGCCAACAATGAGCAGTTCTTC.

The chain has TRBV7-8 and TRBJ1-1; unclear D gene. Trimming took 0 bases from V and 0 from J, leaving 14 bases between them. This CDR3 has 17 amino acids. Germline V CDR1 and CDR2: SGHVS, FQNEAQ. The CDR3 region is CASSLAWKFTMNTEAFF. CDR3 nucleotide sequence: TGTGCCAGCAGCTTAGCGTGGAAGTTTACTATGAACACTGAAGCTTTCTTT. The full variable domain, in which reference TRBV7-8 and TRBJ1-1 provide the parts outside the CDR3, is GAGVSQSPRYKVAKRGQDVALRCDPISGHVSLFWYQQALGQGPEFLTYFQNEAQLDKSGLPSDRFFAERPEGSVSTLKIQRTQQEDSAVYLCASSLAWKFTMNTEAFFGQGTRLTVV.

The V call is TRBV7-2, the J call TRBJ2-3; TRBD1 agrees at 10 bases. Per the germline V gene, CDR1 is SGHTA and CDR2 is FQGNSA. CDR3 length equals 19 residues. Trimming removed 2 bases from V and 0 bases from J; junction bases left unmatched: 11. CDR3 in DNA: TGTGCCAGCAGCTTACCCGGGACAGGGGACCTCGGGAGCACAGATACGCAGTATTTT. This translates into CASSLPGTGDLGSTDTQYF.

This clone was seen more than once but under ten times. This chain uses TRBV30 with TRBJ1-2, with a tentative D call TRBD1 (5 bases). V lost 8 bases to trimming and J lost 13 bases, with 29 bases between them. From germline, CDR1 is GTSNPN and CDR2 SVGIG (reference sequence). This CDR3 contains 14 residues. CDR3 in amino acids: CARGLRDGLGYPTF. CDR3 bases: TGTGCCAGGGGCCTTCGGGATGGCCTGGGTTATCCCACCTTC.